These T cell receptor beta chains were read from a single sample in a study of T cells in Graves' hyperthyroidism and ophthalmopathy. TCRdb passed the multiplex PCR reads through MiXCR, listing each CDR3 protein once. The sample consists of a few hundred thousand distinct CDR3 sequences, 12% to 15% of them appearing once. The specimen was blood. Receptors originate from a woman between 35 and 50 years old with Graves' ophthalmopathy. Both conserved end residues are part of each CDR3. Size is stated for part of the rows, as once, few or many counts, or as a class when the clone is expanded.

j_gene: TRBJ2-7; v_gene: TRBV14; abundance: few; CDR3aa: CASSHTSLGLARYEQHF
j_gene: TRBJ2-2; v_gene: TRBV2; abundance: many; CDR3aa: CARQGNTGELFF
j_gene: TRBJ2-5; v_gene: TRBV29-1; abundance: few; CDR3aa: CSVDVGGRSGTQYF
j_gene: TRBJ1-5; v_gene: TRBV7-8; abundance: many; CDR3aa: CASSSSFRGQPQHF
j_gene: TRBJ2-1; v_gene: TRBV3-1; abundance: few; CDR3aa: CASSQDLLTSSYNEQFF
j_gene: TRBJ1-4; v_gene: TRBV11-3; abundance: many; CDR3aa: CASSLAFGGGNEKLFF
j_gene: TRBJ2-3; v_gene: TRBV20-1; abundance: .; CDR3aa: CSASGVAGTSTDTQYF
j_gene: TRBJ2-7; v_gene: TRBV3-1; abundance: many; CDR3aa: CASSQGSGPYEQYF
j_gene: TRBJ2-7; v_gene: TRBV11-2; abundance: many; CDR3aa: CASSLEPGQYYEQYF
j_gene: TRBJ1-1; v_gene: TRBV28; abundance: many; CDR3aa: CASHTEIEAFF
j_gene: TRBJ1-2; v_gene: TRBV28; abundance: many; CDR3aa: CASSLMGQENYGYTF
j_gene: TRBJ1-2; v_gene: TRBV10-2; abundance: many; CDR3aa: CASSEAGAGYTF
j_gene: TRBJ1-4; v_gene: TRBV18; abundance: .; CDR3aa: CASSPEQANEKLFF
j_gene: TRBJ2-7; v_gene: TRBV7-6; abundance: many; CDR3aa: CASSLILAGDEQYF
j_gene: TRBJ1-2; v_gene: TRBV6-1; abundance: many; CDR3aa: CASSVSGRARLINYGYTF
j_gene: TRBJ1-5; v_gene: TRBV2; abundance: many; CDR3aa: CASSRAGNSNQPQHF
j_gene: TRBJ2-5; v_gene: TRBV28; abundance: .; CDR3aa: CASRPWGGGQETQYF
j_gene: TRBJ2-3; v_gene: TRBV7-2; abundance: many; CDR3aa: CASGNGRGDTQYF
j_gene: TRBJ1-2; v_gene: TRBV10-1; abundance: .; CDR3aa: CASRVRDRLKVVNYGYTF
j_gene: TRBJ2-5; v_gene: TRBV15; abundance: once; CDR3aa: CATSTLARETQYF
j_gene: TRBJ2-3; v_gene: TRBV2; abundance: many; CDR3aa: CASSDYLLTDTQYF
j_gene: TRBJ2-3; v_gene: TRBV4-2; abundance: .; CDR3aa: CASSQQTSGGAISTDTQYF
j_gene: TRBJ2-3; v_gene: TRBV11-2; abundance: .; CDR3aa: CASSLNRRPTDTQYF
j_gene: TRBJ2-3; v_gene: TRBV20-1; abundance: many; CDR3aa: CSARDSDFIADTQYF
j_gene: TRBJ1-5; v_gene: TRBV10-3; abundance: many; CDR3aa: CATSGWEVNQPQHF
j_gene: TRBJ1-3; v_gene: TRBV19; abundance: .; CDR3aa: CASSWNSGNTIYF
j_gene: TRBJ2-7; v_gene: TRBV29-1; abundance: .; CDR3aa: CSEGQDYEQYF
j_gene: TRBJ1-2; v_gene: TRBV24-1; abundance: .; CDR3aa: CATSDWRTASGEYGYTF
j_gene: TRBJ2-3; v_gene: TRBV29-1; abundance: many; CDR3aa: CSVEVQPGDTQYF
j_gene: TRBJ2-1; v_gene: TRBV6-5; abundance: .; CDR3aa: CASSYPSALAGSIHEQFF
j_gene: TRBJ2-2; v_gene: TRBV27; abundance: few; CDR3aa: CASSLRTGLQSGELFF
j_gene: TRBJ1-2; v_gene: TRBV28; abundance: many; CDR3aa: CASSTPTDYGYTF
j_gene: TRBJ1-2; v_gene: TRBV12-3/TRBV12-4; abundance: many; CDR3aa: CASSLGGRGSGYTF
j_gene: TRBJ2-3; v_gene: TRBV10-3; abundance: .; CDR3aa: CAMSWSGTDTQYF
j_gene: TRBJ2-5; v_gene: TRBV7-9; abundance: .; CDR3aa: CASRRAGGIGETQYF
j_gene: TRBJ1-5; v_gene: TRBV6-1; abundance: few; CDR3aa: CASSRGTEDQPQHF
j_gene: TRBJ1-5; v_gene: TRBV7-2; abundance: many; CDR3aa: CASSITSNQPQHF
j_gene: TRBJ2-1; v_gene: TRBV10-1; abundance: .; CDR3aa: CASRALSGTSDQEEQFF
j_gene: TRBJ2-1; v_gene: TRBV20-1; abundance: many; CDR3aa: CSASPLTTSGNYNEQFF
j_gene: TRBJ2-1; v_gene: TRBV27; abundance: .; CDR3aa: CASGDRQGYNEQFF
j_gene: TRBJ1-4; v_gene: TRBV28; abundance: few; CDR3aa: CASSSPRTGRNEKLFF
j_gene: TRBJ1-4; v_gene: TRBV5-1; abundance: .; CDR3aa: CASSLSQGNNEKLFF
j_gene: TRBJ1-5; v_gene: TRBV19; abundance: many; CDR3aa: CASSIMVGGNNQPQHF
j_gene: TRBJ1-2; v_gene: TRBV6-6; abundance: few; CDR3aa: CASSYSTGSGAPGGYTF
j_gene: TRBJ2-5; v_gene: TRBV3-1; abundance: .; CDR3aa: CASSQDLGGVGIQETQYF
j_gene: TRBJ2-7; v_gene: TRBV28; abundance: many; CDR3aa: CASSHGQPPYEQYF
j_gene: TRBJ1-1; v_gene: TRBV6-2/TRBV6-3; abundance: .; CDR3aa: CASREPGQGPRAEAFF
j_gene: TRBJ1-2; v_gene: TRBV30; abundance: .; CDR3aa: CAWSITGSGYGYTF
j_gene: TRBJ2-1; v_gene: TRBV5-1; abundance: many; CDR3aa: CASSEPKGADYNEQFF
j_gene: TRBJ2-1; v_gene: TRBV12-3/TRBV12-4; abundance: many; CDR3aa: CASSPMKLASGRYSYNEQFF
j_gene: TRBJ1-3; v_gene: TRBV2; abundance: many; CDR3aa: CASSAALTGVGNTIYF
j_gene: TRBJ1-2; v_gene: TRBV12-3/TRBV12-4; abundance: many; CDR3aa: CASLTSDRDGYTF
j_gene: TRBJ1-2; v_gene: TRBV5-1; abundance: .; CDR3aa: CASSPEGTDYGYTF
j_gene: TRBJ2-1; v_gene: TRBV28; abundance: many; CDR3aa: CASSLLNSYNEQFF
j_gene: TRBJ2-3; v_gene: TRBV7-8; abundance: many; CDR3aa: CASRGTFTDTQYF